This T cell receptor beta chain was profiled in a study of read filtering for tumor transcriptome and immune sequencing. Study at large: Patients were about 18 male and 11 to 15 female, mean age approximately 70 years, range roughly 45 to 85.

Bone marrow was sampled from every patient at the time of active disease. This library used 300 to 500 ng RNA and molecular barcoded adaptors spanning alpha/delta and beta/gamma chains. TCRdb fed the reads into MiXCR, producing one record per CDR3 protein. The sample has some 50,000 distinct CDR3 sequences; roughly 20% are singletons. This clonotype was counted ten times or more. An end of the junction differs from the germline gene, which may be a read error. The CDR3 is made up of 17 amino acids. Germline values: CDR1 SSHAT, CDR2 FNYEAQ (reference sequence). This clonotype was obtained from a donor at least 40 years old with multiple myeloma. The sequenced material came from a population of CD138-negative cells sorted from bone marrow. The chain is built from TRBV7-7 and TRBJ2-5; D unclear. CDR3 sequence (DNA): TGTGCTAGCAGCTTAGCAGGTTCTAGAGATATCAAAGAGACCCAGTACTTC. Amino acid sequence: CASSLAGSRDIKETQYF.